A selection of T cell receptor beta chains follows, all from one sample in a study of cytomegalovirus exposure and HLA in healthy donors. Sequenced by immunoSEQ multiplex PCR; TCRdb stores in-frame clones only, minus some. The sample lists over 150,000 clones, around 80% occurring once. What was sequenced was PBMCs. These receptor sequences come from a male donor in good health and CMV-seronegative. The CDR3 runs from the conserved cysteine through the conserved F or W. D genes are given only for firm matches. Only part of the rows carry a size: once, few, many, or a class if the clone is expanded.

-	TRBJ2-7	TRBV2	-	CASTEGWILEQYF	TGTGCCAGCACCGAGGGCTGGATTTTGGAGCAGTACTTC
-	TRBJ2-2	TRBV12-5	-	CASEPPSQGTGELFF	TGTGCTAGTGAACCTCCCTCCCAGGGTACCGGGGAGCTGTTTTTT
TRBD1	TRBJ1-1	TRBV9	-	CASSVGTEDTEAFF	TGTGCCAGCAGCGTCGGGACAGAGGACACTGAAGCTTTCTTT
-	TRBJ1-1	TRBV5-5	-	CASSFHTDTEAFF	TGTGCCAGCAGCTTCCACACCGACACTGAAGCTTTCTTT
-	TRBJ2-1	TRBV6-1	-	CASSEDGLGQFF	TGTGCCAGCAGTGAAGATGGCCTTGGGCAGTTCTTC
-	TRBJ1-3	TRBV19	-	CASSTIQGSGNTIYF	TGTGCCAGTAGTACGATACAGGGCTCTGGAAACACCATATATTTT
-	TRBJ2-2	TRBV7-9	-	CASSHSLDGELFF	TGTGCCAGCAGCCACAGTTTGGACGGGGAGCTGTTTTTT
-	TRBJ2-3	TRBV18	-	CASSSTQGSADTQYF	TGTGCCAGCTCATCGACCCAGGGATCCGCAGATACGCAGTATTTT
-	TRBJ1-1	TRBV6-6	-	CASTPGAPTEAFF	TGTGCCAGCACCCCAGGGGCCCCCACTGAAGCTTTCTTT
-	TRBJ1-5	TRBV6-5	-	CASSYSSGVVFQPQHF	TGTGCCAGCAGTTACTCGTCGGGGGTCGTATTTCAGCCCCAGCATTTT
-	TRBJ1-1	TRBV4-2	few	CASSPNAGLAEAFF	TGTGCCAGCAGCCCGAACGCAGGGCTGGCTGAAGCTTTCTTT
TRBD2	TRBJ2-5	TRBV4-1	-	CASSRASSSAGGAQETQYF	TGCGCCAGCAGTCGCGCTTCTAGCTCAGCGGGGGGCGCCCAAGAGACCCAGTACTTC
-	TRBJ1-1	TRBV7-9	-	CASSLDQGSAEAFF	TGTGCCAGCAGCTTAGATCAGGGTTCAGCTGAAGCTTTCTTT
TRBD1	TRBJ2-5	TRBV6-6	few	CASRTGGGETQYF	TGTGCCAGCAGAACAGGGGGCGGGGAGACCCAGTACTTC
-	TRBJ1-3	TRBV19	once	CASSISRTASGNTIYF	TGTGCCAGTAGTATTTCTAGGACAGCATCTGGAAACACCATATATTTT
-	TRBJ2-2	TRBV4-1	-	CASSHSSGPEGKTGELFF	TGCGCCAGCAGCCATTCGTCAGGGCCCGAAGGGAAAACCGGGGAGCTGTTTTTT
-	TRBJ1-1	TRBV2	-	CASSRDYGGTEAFF	TGTGCCAGCAGTCGGGACTATGGGGGCACTGAAGCTTTCTTT
TRBD1	TRBJ2-3	TRBV29-1	-	CSVDGTGGFMTDTQYF	TGCAGCGTGGACGGGACAGGGGGATTCATGACAGATACGCAGTATTTT
TRBD1	TRBJ2-7	TRBV27	-	CASSPGQDYEQYF	TGTGCCAGCAGTCCGGGACAGGACTACGAGCAGTACTTC
-	TRBJ2-1	TRBV4-1	-	CASSQQGHNEQFF	TGCGCCAGCAGCCAGCAGGGTCACAATGAGCAGTTCTTC
-	TRBJ1-1	TRBV29-1	few	CSVERGRFTEAFF	TGCAGCGTTGAAAGGGGTCGATTCACTGAAGCTTTCTTT
-	TRBJ2-4	TRBV19	few	CASSSPGEKNIQYF	TGTGCCAGTAGCTCTCCCGGGGAGAAAAACATTCAGTACTTC
-	TRBJ2-4	TRBV10-2	-	CASSESVLAKNIQYF	TGCGCCAGCAGTGAGTCCGTTCTAGCCAAAAACATTCAGTACTTC
TRBD1	TRBJ2-2	TRBV5-4	-	CASSLAGGTGELFF	TGTGCCAGCAGCTTGGCAGGGGGCACCGGGGAGCTGTTTTTT
TRBD2	TRBJ2-5	TRBV30	-	CASGGEETQYF	TGTGCCTCCGGGGGGGAAGAGACCCAGTACTTC
-	TRBJ1-1	TRBV6-1	-	CASSERLTNTEAFF	TGTGCCAGCAGCGAGCGACTGACGAACACTGAAGCTTTCTTT
-	TRBJ1-1	TRBV11-2	-	CASSFAPSSRVEAFF	TGTGCCAGCAGCTTTGCGCCCTCTTCGAGGGTTGAAGCTTTCTTT
-	TRBJ1-3	TRBV6-5	-	CASSYLRGSGNTIYF	TGTGCCAGCAGTTACCTTAGGGGCTCTGGAAACACCATATATTTT
TRBD1	TRBJ2-7	TRBV6-1	few	CATQGQGTYEQYF	TGTGCCACCCAAGGACAGGGAACCTACGAGCAGTACTTC
TRBD2	TRBJ2-5	TRBV7-2	-	CASRSPGGSETQYF	TGTGCCAGCAGATCCCCCGGGGGGAGTGAGACCCAGTACTTC
TRBD2	TRBJ2-7	TRBV2	-	CAGSYPGLAGYEQYF	TGTGCCGGCAGTTACCCGGGACTAGCGGGTTACGAGCAGTACTTC
-	TRBJ2-1	TRBV7-9	-	CASSFTGTEQFF	TGTGCCAGCAGCTTTACAGGGACTGAGCAGTTCTTC
-	TRBJ1-1	TRBV19	-	CASSWQGGNTEAFF	TGTGCCAGTAGTTGGCAGGGAGGGAACACTGAAGCTTTCTTT
TRBD1	TRBJ2-3	TRBV6-5	-	CASGRHRGGTDTQYF	TGTGCCAGCGGGCGACACAGGGGCGGCACAGATACGCAGTATTTT
TRBD1	TRBJ1-2	TRBV19	-	CASSGTGDPMARTF	TGTGCCAGTAGTGGAACAGGGGACCCTATGGCTAGGACCTTC
-	TRBJ2-7	TRBV18	-	CASSPPLAGREQYF	TGTGCCAGCTCACCACCGTTGGCAGGGCGCGAGCAGTACTTC
TRBD1	TRBJ1-1	TRBV5-4	-	CASSLGDRGPGTEAFF	TGTGCCAGCAGCTTGGGAGACAGGGGGCCAGGGACTGAAGCTTTCTTT
TRBD2	TRBJ2-1	TRBV27	-	CASSLRPGTSGGADEQFF	TGTGCCAGCAGTTTACGTCCCGGGACTAGCGGGGGGGCGGATGAGCAGTTCTTC
TRBD2	TRBJ2-2	TRBV10-3	-	CAIKTSGADTGELFF	TGTGCCATCAAAACTAGCGGGGCGGACACCGGGGAGCTGTTTTTT
TRBD1	TRBJ2-3	TRBV5-4	-	CASSLRGGWLFTDTQYF	TGTGCCAGCAGCTTGCGAGGGGGCTGGCTATTTACAGATACGCAGTATTTT
-	TRBJ2-2	TRBV5-1	-	CASSLGAGDTGELFF	TGCGCCAGCAGCTTGGGGGCAGGGGACACCGGGGAGCTGTTTTTT
-	TRBJ1-2	TRBV7-9	once	CASSLDGRAHGYTF	TGTGCCAGCAGCTTAGACGGGCGGGCCCATGGCTACACCTTC
-	TRBJ2-2	TRBV5-1	-	CASSLAPGHTPTGELFF	TGCGCCAGCAGCTTGGCCCCGGGACACACGCCCACCGGGGAGCTGTTTTTT
TRBD2	TRBJ2-1	TRBV6-4	-	CASSDLDVAGAPTEQFF	TGTGCCAGCAGTGACTTAGACGTAGCGGGGGCCCCGACTGAGCAGTTCTTC
-	TRBJ1-6	TRBV7-6	-	CASSQETYNSPLHF	TGTGCCAGCAGCCAGGAAACCTATAATTCACCCCTCCACTTT
-	TRBJ1-1	TRBV18	-	CASSPRQDGTEAFF	TGTGCCAGCTCACCAAGACAGGACGGCACTGAAGCTTTCTTT
TRBD2	TRBJ2-1	TRBV5-1	-	CASSLVGGARSDEQFF	TGCGCCAGCAGCTTGGTCGGGGGGGCCCGATCCGATGAGCAGTTCTTC
-	TRBJ1-5	TRBV18	few	CASSIEGTSNQPQHF	TGTGCCAGCTCAATCGAGGGAACCAGCAATCAGCCCCAGCATTTT
-	TRBJ1-3	TRBV10-3	-	CAISFGGGFGNTIYF	TGTGCCATCAGCTTCGGGGGGGGGTTTGGAAACACCATATATTTT
-	TRBJ1-5	TRBV2	-	CASSEQDLSNQPQHF	TGTGCCAGCAGTGAACAGGATCTTAGCAATCAGCCCCAGCATTTT
TRBD1	TRBJ2-2	TRBV18	-	CASSPDRVAGELFF	TGTGCCAGCTCACCGGACAGGGTGGCCGGGGAGCTGTTTTTT
TRBD1	TRBJ2-5	TRBV6-1	-	CASSSDRVKETQYF	TGTGCCAGCAGCTCCGACAGGGTCAAAGAGACCCAGTACTTC
TRBD2	TRBJ2-1	TRBV30	few	CAWSGTSTSKQFF	TGTGCCTGGAGTGGCACCTCGACTAGCAAGCAGTTCTTC
TRBD1	TRBJ1-1	TRBV5-4	-	CASSVGQGSEAFF	TGTGCCAGCAGCGTGGGACAGGGGTCTGAAGCTTTCTTT
TRBD1	TRBJ1-2	TRBV10-3	-	CAISELAGGSRGYTF	TGTGCCATCAGTGAGCTGGCAGGGGGCAGTCGTGGCTACACCTTC
-	TRBJ1-6	TRBV7-9	-	CASSLGRESPLHF	TGTGCCAGCAGCTTAGGGAGGGAATCACCCCTCCACTTT
TRBD1	TRBJ2-5	TRBV18	-	CASSPGTGSQETQYF	TGTGCCAGCTCACCAGGGACAGGGTCCCAAGAGACCCAGTACTTC
TRBD2	TRBJ2-3	TRBV4-1	-	CASSLSGGGGDTQYF	TGCGCCAGCAGCCTTAGCGGGGGGGGAGGAGATACGCAGTATTTT
TRBD1	TRBJ1-2	TRBV29-1	once	CSVQGDRGYTF	TGCAGCGTCCAGGGGGATCGGGGCTACACCTTC